Following are 28 T cell receptor beta chains from one sample sequenced in a study of blood T cell repertoires in COVID-19. The data were produced by immunoSEQ multiplex PCR, yet TCRdb's version contains in-frame clones alone and is incomplete. The data hold roughly 200,000 clones, with 80% to 90% observed a single time. What was sequenced was PBMCs or T cells enriched from blood (not recorded which). The origin of the receptors is a man younger than 45 in a cohort exposed to, infected with or recovered from COVID-19 (not recorded which).

A single count supports this clone. This rearrangement joins TRBV7-3 to TRBJ1-2; D remains unclear. V lost 4 bases and J 4 bases, leaving 16 bases between the germline ends. This CDR3 comprises 15 residues. Per germline, CDR1 SGHTA and CDR2 FQGTGA. The CDR3: CASSSSYPHVYGYTF. The CDR3 nucleotides are TGTGCCAGCAGCTCCTCCTACCCGCACGTCTATGGCTACACCTTC.

The chain couples TRBV28 to TRBJ2-7, with a tentative D call TRBD1 (6 bases). The germline CDR1 and CDR2 sequences are MDHEN and SYDVKM. The V and J ends lost 4 bases and 1 base respectively, with 14 bases between them. The CDR3 covers 15 residues. As DNA, the CDR3 is TGTGCCAGCAGTTCCGGAAACCAGGGGTCCTACGAGCAGTACTTC. Encoded protein: CASSSGNQGSYEQYF.

The chain couples TRBV28 to TRBJ1-2; 8 positions agree with TRBD1. The germline V gene encodes CDR1 MDHEN and CDR2 SYDVKM. With V trimmed by 5 bases and J by 5 bases, 7 bases remained unmatched. This CDR3 comprises 14 residues. DNA for the CDR3: TGTGCCAGCAGTATCGACAGGGGAGGTTATGGCTACACCTTC. Encoded protein: CASSIDRGGYGYTF.

Only one count was recorded for this clone. The V gene is TRBV13, the J gene TRBJ2-7; TRBD2 matches at 9 bases. Per germline, CDR1 PRHDT and CDR2 FYEKMQ (reference sequence). V shed 3 bases and J 5 bases; nucleotides not matched to a gene: 11. CDR3 size: 16 residues. The CDR3 bases are TGTGCCAGCAGCTTTTCAGCGGGAGGCCGCCCCCACGAGCAGTACTTC. This gives the protein CASSFSAGGRPHEQYF.

The CDR3 region is CASSSRNSGKSYEQYF. The CDR3 region has the DNA TGTGCCAGCAGCTCGAGGAATAGCGGCAAATCCTACGAGCAGTACTTC. This chain joins TRBV7-2 and TRBJ2-7; D might be TRBD2 (6 bases). CDR3 length equals 16 residues. V was clipped by 4 bases and J by 1 base, with 17 bases between them. Germline V CDR1 and CDR2: SGHTA, FQGNSA.

The rearrangement joins TRBV27 to TRBJ2-7, with 9 bases that match TRBD2. CDR1 and CDR2 from the germline V gene are MNHEY and SMNVEV (reference sequence). The ends lost 6 bases at V and 3 bases at J; junction bases unmatched: 6. This CDR3 region has 14 residues. The CDR3 DNA reads as TGTGCCAGCAGGAATTTAGCGGGAGACTACGAGCAGTACTTC. As protein: CASRNLAGDYEQYF.

The chain joins TRBV28 to TRBJ1-6; tentative D call: TRBD1 (5 bases). This CDR3 has 15 residues. Trimming cost V 2 bases and J 6 bases, with 11 bases left between them. Germline V gene data show CDR1 as MDHEN and CDR2 as SYDVKM. The CDR3 DNA reads as TGTGCCAGCAGTTTAGTAAGGGGCATTAATTCACCCCTCCACTTT. Residues: CASSLVRGINSPLHF.

The V and J genes are TRBV7-9 and TRBJ2-3; 11 bases fit TRBD1. From germline, CDR1 is SEHNR and CDR2 FQNEAQ (reference sequence). The CDR3 is made up of 15 amino acids. Losses at the gene ends were 5 bases for V and 3 bases for J; bases not matched to a gene: 4. This CDR3 is CASSPDRGLTDTQYF. The CDR3 region has the DNA TGTGCCAGCAGCCCGGACAGGGGGCTAACAGATACGCAGTATTTT.

This clone was found a few times. The V call is TRBV28, the J call TRBJ2-1, with unresolved D. The germline CDR1 and CDR2 sequences are MDHEN and SYDVKM. The CDR3 totals 15 residues. Trimming removed 3 bases from V and 3 bases from J, with 12 bases in between. CDR3 nucleotide sequence: TGTGCCAGCAGTTTGACGCGCGACTTCTACAATGAGCAGTTCTTC. Translating it yields CASSLTRDFYNEQFF.

This clone was seen once. The chain is built from TRBV28 and TRBJ2-7, with unresolved D. This CDR3 has 19 residues. Germline CDR1 is MDHEN and CDR2 is SYDVKM. V lost 0 bases and J 3 bases, leaving 24 bases between the germline ends. CDR3 loop: CASSLCVGEVYPPIYEQYF. The DNA for the CDR3 is TGTGCCAGCAGTTTATGTGTTGGAGAGGTTTATCCCCCTATCTACGAGCAGTACTTC.

V and J are TRBV11-2 and TRBJ1-1; D is uncertain. The V end was cut by 5 bases, the J end by 3 bases, with 19 bases between. This CDR3 is built from 16 residues. The V gene's germline CDR1 is SGHAT and CDR2 FQNNGV. CDR3 loop: CASSRIRGVRDTEAFF. The CDR3, as DNA: TGTGCCAGCAGCCGGATCCGAGGTGTGAGGGACACTGAAGCTTTCTTT.

The V and J genes are TRBV4-1 and TRBJ2-3; 8 bases map to TRBD2. The CDR3 totals 15 residues. CDR1 and CDR2 (germline): MGHRA, YSYEKL. The V gene end was trimmed by 2 bases and the J gene end by 2 bases; junction bases not matched to a gene: 3. Written as DNA, the CDR3 is TGCGCCAGCAGCCAATCAGCGGGAGCCACAGATACGCAGTATTTT. Translated, it gives CASSQSAGATDTQYF.

This sequence joins TRBV5-4 and TRBJ2-1; 7 positions agree with TRBD2. J was trimmed by 7 bases and V by 0 bases; bases with no gene match: 10. Germline values: CDR1 SGHNT, CDR2 YYREEE (reference sequence). CDR3 length equals 16 residues. CDR3 nucleotide sequence: TGTGCCAGCAGCTTGGGGGTGCGGGCGGGGGAAAATGAGCAGTTCTTC. Translated: CASSLGVRAGENEQFF.

The chain is built from TRBV7-2 and TRBJ2-5; TRBD1 aligns across 9 bases. This CDR3 spans 14 amino acids. J lost 6 bases, V lost 4 bases, and 6 bases had no gene match. Germline V CDR1 and CDR2: SGHTA, FQGNSA. CDR3 in DNA: TGTGCCAGCAGCTCTACAGGGGGCAGGCAGACCCAGTACTTC. Translated, it gives CASSSTGGRQTQYF.

This clone showed up just a few times. The J gene is TRBJ2-7, the V gene TRBV5-1; a weak D match, TRBD1 (5 bases). The CDR3 sequence is 15 residues long. Germline-derived CDR1 and CDR2 are SGHRS and YFSETQ. V lost 4 bases and J 0 bases, leaving 14 bases between the germline ends. CDR3 DNA: TGCGCCAGCAGCCCCACAGGAGTTAACTCCTACGAGCAGTACTTC. This sequence encodes CASSPTGVNSYEQYF.

This clone was counted a few times. The CDR3 bases are TGTGCCAGCAGCTCACCGGGACTGGGGGATAATTCACCCCTCCACTTT. Amino acid sequence: CASSSPGLGDNSPLHF. The rearrangement joins TRBV11-1 to TRBJ1-6; D is perhaps TRBD1 (5 bases). Between the trimmed V and J ends, which lost 4 bases and 5 bases, there was a span of 15 bases. The CDR3 is 16 amino acids. The germline V gene encodes CDR1 SGHAT and CDR2 FQDESV (reference sequence).

The CDR3 spells CASSWGRLDTEAFF. In DNA, the CDR3 is TGCGCCAGCAGCTGGGGCCGGCTGGACACTGAAGCTTTCTTT. V is TRBV5-1 and J is TRBJ1-1; tentative D call: TRBD1 (5 bases). V lost 3 bases to trimming and J lost 3 bases, with 12 bases between them. Germline-derived CDR1 and CDR2 are SGHRS and YFSETQ. This CDR3 is 14 amino acids long.

A single count supports this clone. The chain carries TRBV28 and TRBJ1-6; maybe TRBD1 (6 bases). Trimming stripped 5 bases from V and 8 bases from J, with 19 bases between. Per the germline V gene, CDR1 is MDHEN and CDR2 is SYDVKM. This CDR3 has 16 amino acids. The CDR3 region is CASSRTQGLLDSPLHF. The DNA for the CDR3 is TGTGCCAGCAGTCGCACCCAGGGGCTGCTTGATTCACCCCTCCACTTT.

The gene calls are TRBV9 and TRBJ2-7; 8 bases agree with TRBD1. Germline V lookup: CDR1 SGDLS, CDR2 YYNGEE. The V gene end was trimmed by 3 bases and the J gene end by 0 bases; junction bases not matched to a gene: 5. The CDR3 covers 15 residues. The CDR3 DNA reads TGTGCCAGCAGCGCACGGACAGGGATCTCCTACGAGCAGTACTTC. It encodes CASSARTGISYEQYF.

V and J are TRBV6-5 and TRBJ2-3, with 9 bases identical to TRBD1. This CDR3 region has 15 residues. With V trimmed by 5 bases and J by 6 bases, 9 bases remained unmatched. Germline CDR1 reads MNHEY; CDR2 reads SVGAGI. The CDR3 nucleotides are TGTGCCAGCAGTCCCGACAGGGGGGTCATGGATACGCAGTATTTT. The encoded protein is CASSPDRGVMDTQYF.

The chain employs TRBV2 and TRBJ2-2; weak D call: TRBD2 (6 bases). Germline V gene data show CDR1 as SNHLY and CDR2 as FYNNEI. There are 14 residues in the CDR3. Deletions cut 7 bases from V and 4 bases from J, with 13 bases between. The CDR3 protein is CASKISGSTGELFF. In DNA, the CDR3 is TGTGCCAGCAAAATTAGCGGATCCACCGGGGAGCTGTTTTTT.

This CDR3 reads CASSRLAGGNNEQFF. In nucleotides, the CDR3 is TGTGCCAGCAGCCGACTAGCGGGGGGAAACAATGAGCAGTTCTTC. V gene TRBV7-9 combines with J gene TRBJ2-1, with 13 bases that match TRBD2. CDR3 length equals 15 residues. Germline CDR1 SEHNR, CDR2 FQNEAQ (reference sequence). Unmatched junction bases numbered 3, after V lost 5 bases and J lost 5 bases.

The CDR3 sequence: CASSRYGGEENGYTF. The CDR3 DNA reads as TGTGCCAGCTCACGATATGGGGGGGAAGAGAATGGCTACACCTTC. V and J are TRBV18 and TRBJ1-2; maybe TRBD1 (5 bases). The ends were cut back, 4 bases at V and 6 bases at J, with 18 bases in the middle. This CDR3 spans 15 amino acids. Germline CDR1 is KGHSH and CDR2 is LQKENI.

The rearrangement joins TRBV28 to TRBJ1-1; tentatively, D is TRBD1 (5 bases). This CDR3 comprises 14 residues. Germline V CDR1 and CDR2: MDHEN, SYDVKM. Trimming removed 5 bases from V and 3 bases from J, with 13 bases in between. The CDR3 DNA sequence: TGTGCCAGCAGTCCGCGACAGTCGTACACTGAAGCTTTCTTT. Translation gives CASSPRQSYTEAFF. Drawing the rest from reference TRBV28 and TRBJ1-1, the complete variable domain is DVKVTQSSRYLVKRTGEKVFLECVQDMDHENMFWYRQDPGLGLRLIYFSYDVKMKEKGDIPEGYSVSREKKERFSLILESASTNQTSMYLCASSPRQSYTEAFFGQGTRLTVV.

This clone is a singleton in its sample. This chain links TRBV2 with TRBJ1-1; no firm D call. The CDR3 spans 15 residues. The ends were cut back, 6 bases at V and 0 bases at J, with 14 bases in the middle. Per the germline V gene, CDR1 is SNHLY and CDR2 is FYNNEI. The CDR3 bases are TGTGCCAGCAGCGAGCAAAGGGAGCTGAACACTGAAGCTTTCTTT. This translates into CASSEQRELNTEAFF. The complete variable domain, with remaining parts taken from reference TRBV2 and TRBJ1-1, reads EPEVTQTPSHQVTQMGQEVILRCVPISNHLYFYWYRQILGQKVEFLVSFYNNEISEKSEIFDDQFSVERPDGSNFTLKIRSTKLEDSAMYFCASSEQRELNTEAFFGQGTRLTVV.

The chain combines TRBV6-2 or TRBV6-3 with TRBJ1-5, with D perhaps matching TRBD1 (6 bases). This CDR3 spans 14 amino acids. Between the trimmed V and J ends, which lost 6 bases and 4 bases, there was a span of 13 bases. Germline CDR1 MNHEY, CDR2 SVGEGT. The CDR3 loop is CASSLRGGNQPQHF. For the CDR3, the DNA is TGTGCCAGCAGCCTAAGGGGGGGTAATCAGCCCCAGCATTTT.

V gene TRBV7-2 combines with J gene TRBJ2-7; 15 nucleotides align to TRBD2. There are 18 residues in the CDR3. CDR1 and CDR2 (germline): SGHTA, FQGNSA. The V gene end was trimmed by 5 bases and the J gene end by 1 base; junction bases not matched to a gene: 9. The CDR3 is CASSLSRGTSGRSYEQYF. The CDR3 DNA sequence: TGTGCCAGCAGCCTTAGTAGGGGGACTAGCGGGAGGTCCTACGAGCAGTACTTC.

J is TRBJ1-3 and V is TRBV18, with 7 bases identical to TRBD1. Trimming removed 4 bases from V and 0 bases from J; junction bases left unmatched: 15. Germline V gene data show CDR1 as KGHSH and CDR2 as LQKENI. The CDR3 has 19 residues. CDR3 protein: CASSRRDRINYSSGNTIYF. The CDR3 DNA reads TGTGCCAGCTCACGACGGGACAGAATAAACTATTCCTCTGGAAACACCATATATTTT.